These T cell receptor beta chains were read from a single sample in a study of T cell changes during pregnancy in multiple sclerosis. Sequenced by immunoSEQ multiplex PCR; TCRdb stores in-frame clones only, minus some. The sample contains some 87,000 clones, 90% to 95% of which appear only once. The material sequenced was peripheral blood, taken in the second trimester of pregnancy. These receptor sequences come from a female donor with multiple sclerosis, enrolled in a pregnancy study. CDR3s include the opening cysteine and the closing phenylalanine or tryptophan. Each record gives: V gene, D gene, clone size, J gene, CDR3 protein, CDR3 DNA. A D gene is named only where the DNA matches it firmly. Not every row has a clone size; where given, it reads once, few, many or a size class.

TRBV30	TRBD1	NA	TRBJ1-4	CAWSVGTPGQGYEKLFF	TGTGCCTGGAGTGTCGGAACCCCGGGACAGGGATATGAAAAACTGTTTTTT
TRBV19	NA	NA	TRBJ2-5	CASSIAGVPETQYF	TGTGCCAGTAGTATAGCGGGAGTCCCAGAGACCCAGTACTTC
TRBV18	TRBD1	few	TRBJ2-5	CASSPGQSLETQYF	TGTGCCAGCTCACCGGGACAGAGCCTTGAGACCCAGTACTTC
TRBV11-3	NA	NA	TRBJ2-3	CASSPPTPPVTQYF	TGTGCCAGCAGCCCACCTACCCCCCCTGTTACGCAGTATTTT
TRBV6-5	NA	NA	TRBJ1-5	CASSRAGRKNQPQHF	TGTGCCAGCAGTCGGGCAGGGAGGAAGAATCAGCCCCAGCATTTT
TRBV27	NA	NA	TRBJ2-7	CASSQPQGLTTYEQYF	TGTGCCAGCAGTCAGCCACAAGGACTCACTACCTACGAGCAGTACTTC
TRBV6-6	NA	NA	TRBJ2-7	CASTSGRVTEQYF	TGTGCCAGCACATCTGGCAGGGTAACTGAGCAGTACTTC
TRBV5-1	NA	NA	TRBJ2-5	CASSLRQRETQYF	TGCGCCAGCAGCTTGAGGCAGAGGGAGACCCAGTACTTC
TRBV5-5	TRBD2	NA	TRBJ2-2	CASSLGVASGRAGSGELFF	TGTGCCAGCAGCTTGGGAGTTGCTAGCGGGAGGGCCGGGTCCGGGGAGCTGTTTTTT
TRBV4-1	TRBD2	NA	TRBJ2-7	CASSPSGTSGSWASEQYF	TGCGCCAGCAGCCCCTCCGGGACTAGCGGGAGTTGGGCTAGCGAGCAGTACTTC
TRBV12-5	TRBD1	NA	TRBJ2-7	CASGLVQGAGYEQYF	TGTGCTAGTGGTTTGGTACAGGGGGCCGGCTACGAGCAGTACTTC
TRBV4-1	TRBD1	few	TRBJ2-7	CASSPRDRVIPSYEQYF	TGCGCCAGCAGCCCCCGGGACAGGGTGATTCCCTCCTACGAGCAGTACTTC
TRBV7-9	NA	NA	TRBJ2-3	CASSPGHLVSTDTQYF	TGTGCCAGCAGCCCGGGACACCTTGTTAGCACAGATACGCAGTATTTT
TRBV6-1	NA	NA	TRBJ2-2	CASKDGLMNTGELFF	TGTGCCAGCAAGGATGGGCTTATGAACACCGGGGAGCTGTTTTTT
TRBV19	TRBD1	NA	TRBJ2-7	CASSIGQGAYEQYF	TGTGCCAGTAGTATCGGGCAGGGGGCCTACGAGCAGTACTTC
TRBV18	NA	NA	TRBJ1-1	CASSVQGLNTEAFF	TGTGCCAGCTCGGTACAGGGATTGAACACTGAAGCTTTCTTT
TRBV28	TRBD1	NA	TRBJ2-1	CASTVTGELLYNEQFF	TGTGCCAGCACCGTGACAGGGGAGTTGTTGTACAATGAGCAGTTCTTC
TRBV27	NA	NA	TRBJ2-1	CASSLPPGNNEQFF	TGTGCCAGCAGTTTACCCCCGGGGAACAATGAGCAGTTCTTC
TRBV5-1	NA	NA	TRBJ1-1	CASSLAAGLTEAFF	TGCGCCAGCAGCTTGGCGGCGGGCCTCACTGAAGCTTTCTTT
TRBV15	NA	NA	TRBJ1-1	CATDSGGEKTEAFF	TGTGCCACCGATTCTGGCGGGGAGAAGACTGAAGCTTTCTTT
TRBV27	NA	few	TRBJ1-2	CASSYRDYGDYTF	TGTGCCAGCAGTTACAGGGATTATGGTGACTACACCTTC
TRBV5-4	TRBD1	NA	TRBJ2-1	CASSSRDRGRDEQFF	TGTGCCAGCAGCTCCCGGGACAGGGGGCGTGATGAGCAGTTCTTC
TRBV7-2	NA	NA	TRBJ2-5	CASSLVMWYSQGTQYF	TGTGCCAGCAGCTTAGTAATGTGGTACAGTCAGGGGACCCAGTACTTC
TRBV27	TRBD1	NA	TRBJ2-7	CASRSRQGSSYEQYF	TGTGCCAGCAGATCACGACAGGGGAGCTCCTACGAGCAGTACTTC
TRBV6-5	TRBD2	NA	TRBJ2-1	CASSYGSSGRRNEQFF	TGTGCCAGCAGTTACGGGTCTAGCGGGAGGAGGAATGAGCAGTTCTTC
TRBV13	TRBD2	NA	TRBJ2-4	CASSYKLAVKNIQYF	TGTGCCAGCAGCTACAAACTAGCGGTGAAAAACATTCAGTACTTC
TRBV4-1	TRBD2	NA	TRBJ2-7	CASSQLGLAVYEQYF	TGCGCCAGCAGCCAATTGGGACTAGCGGTCTACGAGCAGTACTTC
TRBV25-1	NA	NA	TRBJ2-2	CASSGVGANTGELFF	TGTGCCAGCAGTGGGGTAGGGGCTAACACCGGGGAGCTGTTTTTT
TRBV25-1	TRBD1	once	TRBJ1-1	CASSWDRGSGAEAFF	TGTGCCAGCTCCTGGGACAGGGGGAGTGGGGCTGAAGCTTTCTTT
TRBV4-1	NA	NA	TRBJ2-1	CASSQSPGLGEQFF	TGCGCCAGCAGCCAAAGCCCGGGACTGGGGGAGCAGTTCTTC
TRBV29-1	TRBD1	NA	TRBJ1-4	CSVETGSLRKLFF	TGCAGCGTTGAGACAGGGAGTCTTAGAAAACTGTTTTTT
TRBV29-1	TRBD1	NA	TRBJ2-7	CSVEGLPGQGSHEQYF	TGCAGCGTTGAAGGCCTACCGGGACAGGGGTCCCACGAGCAGTACTTC